A single sample gave rise to the 9 T cell receptor beta chains below, sequenced in a study of T cell repertoires in cytomegalovirus infection. Antigens for these TCRs are unknown. TCRdb re-analysed the reads in MiXCR, keeping a single row per CDR3 protein. The data hold hundreds of thousands of distinct CDR3 sequences, with roughly 30% observed a single time. Sequenced here: cultured CD8+ T cells from PBMCs, sampled from culture after CMV antigen stimulation. The receptors derive from a human donor in good health (CMV status not recorded). Some clones in this sample may be carry-over from other donors' samples.

The chain joins TRBV10-3 to TRBJ2-7; 12 nucleotides agree with TRBD2. Looked up from germline, CDR1 is ENHRY and CDR2 is SYGVKD. This CDR3 has 16 residues. V shed 6 bases and J 0 bases; nucleotides not matched to a gene: 6. CDR3 in DNA: TGTGCCATCAGGCCGACTAGCGGGGGCCCCTCCTACGAGCAGTACTTC. Encoded protein: CAIRPTSGGPSYEQYF.

This clonotype was seen ten or more times. This sequence joins TRBV5-6 and TRBJ1-5, with 7 bases that match TRBD1. The length of the CDR3 is 14 residues. The germline V gene has CDR1 SGHDT and CDR2 YYEEEE. V shed 6 bases, J shed 3 bases, and the junction held 6 bases outside the gene matches. CDR3 sequence reads: CASTLRGYNQPQHF. CDR3 coding DNA: TGTGCCAGCACCCTCAGGGGGTACAATCAGCCCCAGCATTTT.

The chain is built from TRBV2 and TRBJ2-4; D possibly corresponds to TRBD2 (6 bases). Germline V gives CDR1 SNHLY, CDR2 FYNNEI. CDR3 length equals 12 residues. V lost 10 bases and J 7 bases, leaving 14 bases between the germline ends. The CDR3 DNA follows: TGTGCCAACTATGGAGGGAGGAACATTCAGTACTTC. It is translated as CANYGGRNIQYF.

This clonotype occurred many times. V gene TRBV7-8 combines with J gene TRBJ2-1; D is possibly TRBD1 or TRBD2 (5 bases each). V shed 1 base and J shed 0 bases, with 10 bases lying between them. From germline, CDR1 is SGHVS and CDR2 FQNEAQ. The CDR3 has 16 residues. CDR3 protein: CASSLDPGGSYNEQFF. The CDR3 DNA reads as TGTGCCAGCAGCTTAGATCCTGGGGGCTCCTACAATGAGCAGTTCTTC.

As regards this clonotype: This likely comes from a read error, as the CDR3 has no conserved phenylalanine or tryptophan at its end. The gene calls are TRBV27 and TRBJ2-1; maybe TRBD2 (5 bases). The CDR3 is made up of 18 amino acids. The germline CDR1 and CDR2 sequences are MNHEY and SMNVEV (reference sequence). Trimming left V 5 bases short and J 7 bases short, with 27 bases between. The CDR3 spells CASSILMNRRGLENEQFS. DNA of the CDR3: TGTGCCAGCAGTATCCTAATGAATCGGCGCGGACTTGAGAATGAGCAGTTCTCC.

This chain uses TRBV5-5 with TRBJ2-4; 10 positions agree with TRBD2. V shed 0 bases, J shed 8 bases, and the junction held 11 bases outside the gene matches. CDR1 SGHKS and CDR2 YYEKEE come from the germline V gene (reference sequence). This CDR3 has 17 residues. DNA for the CDR3: TGTGCCAGCAGCTTGGTGGTAGCGGGGGGCCCCCTAGACATTCAGTACTTC. It translates to CASSLVVAGGPLDIQYF.

This clonotype was observed a few times. The chain combines TRBV7-2 with TRBJ2-1; 12 nucleotides match TRBD2. Germline trimming cut 5 bases from V and 5 bases from J; bases unmatched to any gene: 4. The CDR3 runs to 15 residues. Germline V CDR1 and CDR2: SGHTA, FQGNSA. The CDR3 sequence is CASSRTSGVNNEQFF. In DNA form, the CDR3 reads TGTGCCAGCAGCCGGACTAGCGGGGTGAACAATGAGCAGTTCTTC. The full variable domain, completed using reference TRBV7-2 and TRBJ2-1, is GAGVSQSPSNKVTEKGKDVELRCDPISGHTALYWYRQSLGQGLEFLIYFQGNSAPDKSGLPSDRFSAERTGGSVSTLTIQRTQQEDSAVYLCASSRTSGVNNEQFFGPGTRLTVL.

This clonotype was observed a handful of times. The rearrangement uses TRBV2 and TRBJ1-3, with D uncertain. Per germline, CDR1 SNHLY and CDR2 FYNNEI. V lost 4 bases and J 7 bases, leaving 17 bases between the germline ends. The CDR3 extends over 15 amino acids. CDR3 region: CASSGRELLANTIYF. For the CDR3, the DNA is TGTGCCAGCAGTGGCCGGGAACTACTCGCGAACACCATATATTTT.

V is TRBV11-1 and J is TRBJ2-3; TRBD2 matches at 8 bases. The CDR3 has 16 amino acids. The trim removed 5 bases at V and 3 bases at J, leaving 10 bases unmatched. Germline CDR1 is SGHAT and CDR2 is FQDESV (reference sequence). In DNA, the CDR3 is TGTGCCAGCAGCGGACTGACTAGCGTGGGAACAGATACGCAGTATTTT. Its translation is CASSGLTSVGTDTQYF.